The 4 T cell receptor beta chains below all came from one sample that was sequenced in a study of blood T cell repertoires in COVID-19. Sequencing was performed with immunoSEQ multiplex PCR; in TCRdb, only in-frame clones are kept and a portion is missing. The sample has 150,000 or so clones, around 87% seen once; the top ten hold roughly 6.1%. Material for sequencing was peripheral blood. These receptors all come from a man aged 80 or over with acute or convalescent COVID-19.

This chain connects TRBV27 to TRBJ2-6, with no clear D. The germline V gene has CDR1 MNHEY and CDR2 SMNVEV (reference sequence). CDR3 size: 15 residues. V lost 2 bases and J 1 base, leaving 6 bases between the germline ends. In DNA form, the CDR3 reads TGTGCCAGCAGTTTACTATGGTCTGGGGCCAACGTCCTGACTTTC. Translation: CASSLLWSGANVLTF.

V is TRBV15 and J is TRBJ2-5; no reliable D call. The CDR3 is 14 amino acids. CDR1 and CDR2 from the germline V gene are LNHNV and YYDKDF (reference sequence). V lost 10 bases and J 1 base, leaving 16 bases between the germline ends. The CDR3 DNA sequence: TGTGCCAACCGGCATAGCCTACGCCAAGAGACCCAGTACTTC. This translates into CANRHSLRQETQYF.

The rearrangement links TRBV30 to TRBJ1-1; 10 bases are a match to TRBD1. The germline gives CDR1 GTSNPN, CDR2 SVGIG (reference sequence). The CDR3 loop spans 14 amino acids. The ends lost 0 bases at V and 5 bases at J; junction bases unmatched: 3. DNA for the CDR3: TGTGCCTGGAGTGTGGGACAGGGGACGACTGAAGCTTTCTTT. Its protein product is CAWSVGQGTTEAFF.

The J gene is TRBJ1-1, the V gene TRBV11-2; D may be TRBD1 (6 bases). CDR1 is SGHAT, CDR2 FQNNGV, per germline. CDR3 length equals 13 residues. Trimming took 3 bases from V and 6 from J, leaving 11 bases between them. The CDR3 coding sequence is TGTGCCAGCAGCTTTCAGGGGACGGCTGAAGCTTTCTTT. Translating it yields CASSFQGTAEAFF.